This T cell receptor (beta chain) is from a study of a mutant IDH1 vaccine in newly diagnosed glioma. Study at large: Patients came in for eight vaccinations, in weeks 1, 3, 5, 7, 11, 15, 19 and 23. Either 4-6 weeks after radiotherapy alone or alongside temozolomide, vaccination was begun. Treated patients were about 60% male, around 40% female, mean age about 41 years. Before enrollment, the patients had been treated with radiotherapy alone, temozolomide alone, or both together. Most of them had received both.

As for time point: week 23, last vaccination. Each vaccine dose was 300 ug of mutant IDH1 20-mer peptide, with topical imiquimod. Only in-frame clones appear in the TCRdb table, and some are missing; sequencing was by immunoSEQ multiplex PCR. The repertoire holds 70,000 to 90,000 clones, with 70% to 90% as singletons. Worth noting for this clone: The antigen is undetermined.

The material sequenced was PBMCs, taken from a glioma patient whose treatment included an IDH1 peptide vaccine. This TCR was recovered from a man younger than 40 with glioma. Some clones in this sample may be carry-over from other donors' samples.

The CDR3 bases are TGTGCCAGTAAACTCACAGGGGATTCCTACGAGCAGTACTTC. This translates into CASKLTGDSYEQYF. The rearrangement links TRBV28 to TRBJ2-5, with 7 bases lining up with TRBD1. The DNA matches TRBJ2-7 better at its end, which makes the J call doubtful. The germline CDR1 and CDR2 sequences are MDHEN and SYDVKM. The CDR3 spans 14 residues.